The 11 T cell receptor beta chains listed next were all sequenced from one sample in a study of cytomegalovirus exposure and HLA in healthy donors. The PCR employed 60 Vbeta primers together with 13 Jbeta primers. Produced via immunoSEQ multiplex PCR; TCRdb's table is partial and in-frame only. The sample holds around 100,000 clones; approximately 66% are singletons and the top ten take around 3.5%. Source material: PBMCs. The source is a woman aged 45-59 years in good health and CMV-seronegative.

The V call is TRBV27, the J call TRBJ2-5; 8 nucleotides match TRBD2. CDR1 and CDR2 (germline): MNHEY, SMNVEV (reference sequence). V trimming: 0 bases; J trimming: 4 bases; junction bases outside the gene matches: 4. The CDR3 is 15 residues long. This CDR3 is CASSLSSGRLETQYF. The DNA for the CDR3 is TGTGCCAGCAGTTTATCGAGCGGGAGATTAGAGACCCAGTACTTC.

The chain is built from TRBV28 and TRBJ1-4; no clear D gene. Trimming removed 3 bases at V and 2 bases at J, with 13 bases between. Germline CDR1 MDHEN, CDR2 SYDVKM. The CDR3 extends over 16 amino acids. The CDR3 reads CASSFISEVTNEKLFF. In DNA, the CDR3 is TGTGCCAGCAGTTTTATATCTGAGGTGACTAATGAAAAACTGTTTTTT.

This chain connects TRBV5-1 to TRBJ2-7; 11 positions match TRBD2. The CDR3 sequence is 20 residues long. The J segment lost 2 bases and the V segment lost 6 bases, leaving 22 bases of the junction unmatched. Germline values: CDR1 SGHRS, CDR2 YFSETQ. The CDR3 region is CASKSRSTSGALGGPYEQYF. The CDR3 bases are TGCGCCAGCAAGAGCCGTTCGACTAGCGGGGCGTTAGGAGGACCCTACGAGCAGTACTTC.

The chain is built from TRBV6-1 and TRBJ2-2; 13 nucleotides align to TRBD2. The CDR3 totals 16 residues. V shed 1 base, J shed 6 bases, and the junction held 2 bases outside the gene matches. Germline loops: CDR1 MNHNS, CDR2 SASEGT. The CDR3 region has the DNA TGTGCCAGCAGTGAAGGGACTAGCGGGAGACCCGGGGAGCTGTTTTTT. Translation gives CASSEGTSGRPGELFF.

The V and J genes are TRBV7-3 and TRBJ2-7; TRBD1 is a possible D gene (6 bases). This CDR3 comprises 15 residues. Germline V gene sequence: CDR1 SGHTA, CDR2 FQGTGA. V dropped 2 bases and J dropped 5 bases, with 16 bases sitting between them. In DNA form, the CDR3 reads TGTGCCAGCAGCTTATACGGTCAGGGGATGGACGAGCAGTACTTC. As protein: CASSLYGQGMDEQYF.

The chain employs TRBV4-1 and TRBJ1-2; TRBD1 matches 7 bases. V lost 1 base to trimming and J lost 6 bases; unmatched junction nucleotides: 11. This CDR3 is 16 amino acids long. Germline V gives CDR1 MGHRA, CDR2 YSYEKL. CDR3 amino acids: CASSQVEGAQTNGYTF. The CDR3 DNA reads as TGCGCCAGCAGCCAAGTTGAGGGGGCCCAGACTAATGGCTACACCTTC.

The chain links TRBV5-1 to TRBJ1-1; 11 bases line up with TRBD1. CDR3 size: 14 residues. V trimming: 4 bases; J trimming: 4 bases; junction bases outside the gene matches: 3. Looked up from germline, CDR1 is SGHRS and CDR2 is YFSETQ. DNA for the CDR3: TGCGCCAGCAGCCCCGGACAGGGGGCCACTGAAGCTTTCTTT. Amino acids: CASSPGQGATEAFF.

The genes are TRBV4-2 and TRBJ1-5, with D unresolved. The CDR3 has 15 residues. Trimming removed 6 bases from V and 5 bases from J, with 17 bases in between. Germline-derived CDR1 and CDR2 are LGHNA and YNFKEQ. In nucleotides, the CDR3 is TGTGCCAGCAGTGAAAGCGGCCAGGACGATCAGCCCCAGCATTTT. Its protein is CASSESGQDDQPQHF.

V usage is TRBV5-6 and J usage is TRBJ2-1; 10 bases map to TRBD2. Trimming removed 4 bases from V and 7 bases from J; junction bases left unmatched: 8. There are 15 residues in the CDR3. Looked up from germline, CDR1 is SGHDT and CDR2 is YYEEEE. This CDR3 is CASSLFLLAGNEQFF. In DNA, the CDR3 is TGTGCCAGCAGCCTCTTCTTACTAGCGGGAAATGAGCAGTTCTTC.

The chain recombines TRBV19 with TRBJ2-7; D is possibly TRBD1 (5 bases). V was pared by 5 bases and J by 1 base, with 12 bases between. Germline-derived CDR1 and CDR2 are LNHDA and SQIVND (reference sequence). The CDR3 covers 14 residues. The DNA of the CDR3 is TGTGCCAGTAGTGCCCGGACACAATCCTACGAGCAGTACTTC. It yields the protein CASSARTQSYEQYF.

This chain joins TRBV7-9 and TRBJ1-2; D may be TRBD1 (6 bases). Germline assignment: CDR1 SEHNR and CDR2 FQNEAQ (reference sequence). The ends were cut back, 4 bases at V and 10 bases at J, with 13 bases in the middle. This CDR3 has 12 residues. As DNA, the CDR3 is TGTGCCAGCAGCTCGGACAGTCCCCTCTACACCTTC. It specifies CASSSDSPLYTF.